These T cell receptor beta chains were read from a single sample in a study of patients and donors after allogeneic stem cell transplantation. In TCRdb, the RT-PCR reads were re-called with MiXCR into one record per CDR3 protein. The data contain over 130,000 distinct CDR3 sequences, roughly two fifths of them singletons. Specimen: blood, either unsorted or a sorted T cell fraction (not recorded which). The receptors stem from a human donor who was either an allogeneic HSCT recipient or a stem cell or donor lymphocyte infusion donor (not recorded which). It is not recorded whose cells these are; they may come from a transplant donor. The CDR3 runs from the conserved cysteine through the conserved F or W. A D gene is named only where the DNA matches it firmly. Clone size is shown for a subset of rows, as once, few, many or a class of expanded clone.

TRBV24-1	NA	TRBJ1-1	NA	CATSTAAAQQAFF	TGTGCCACTAGCACCGCGGCAGCACAACAAGCTTTCTTT
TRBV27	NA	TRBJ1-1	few	CASSFSGTTEAFF	TGTGCCAGCAGTTTTTCGGGCACCACTGAAGCTTTCTTT
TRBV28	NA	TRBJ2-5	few	CASSLQGGETQYF	TGTGCCAGCAGTTTGCAGGGAGGAGAGACCCAGTACTTC
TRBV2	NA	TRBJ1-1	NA	CACPGGVEAFF	TGTGCCTGCCCCGGGGGAGTTGAAGCTTTCTTT
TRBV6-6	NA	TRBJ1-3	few	CASSYTESGNTIYF	TGTGCCAGCAGCTATACGGAATCTGGAAACACCATATATTTT
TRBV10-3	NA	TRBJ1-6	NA	CAISEWAESSYNSPLHF	TGTGCCATCAGTGAGTGGGCAGAGAGCTCCTATAATTCACCCCTCCACTTT
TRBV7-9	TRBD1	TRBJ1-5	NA	CASSLRGLLTQHF	TGTGCCAGCAGCTTGAGGGGGCTGTTGACCCAGCATTTT
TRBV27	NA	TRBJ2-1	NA	CASSTKSVNEQFF	TGTGCCAGCAGTACAAAGTCGGTCAATGAGCAGTTCTTC
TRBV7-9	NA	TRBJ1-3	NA	CASSWGTLETTIYF	TGTGCCAGCAGCTGGGGGACCCTAGAGACCACCATATATTTT
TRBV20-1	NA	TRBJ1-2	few	CSANEGWTANYGYTF	TGCAGTGCTAACGAAGGTTGGACCGCAAATTATGGCTACACCTTC